This is a list of T cell receptor beta chains from one sample in a study of cytotoxic CD8 clonotypes in ibrutinib-treated CLL. The method was immunoSEQ multiplex PCR; TCRdb's version includes in-frame clones alone and lacks a portion of them. This sample has around 150,000 clones, with roughly 88% found just once. The starting material was PBMCs, obtained at disease progression, from a patient treated with ibrutinib. These receptors all come from a human donor with chronic lymphocytic leukemia. The conserved cysteine and the conserved F or W are not part of the CDR3 here. A D gene is named only where the DNA matches it firmly.

TRBD1 | TRBJ1-3 | 16 | TRBV5-1 | ASSLDRGTIHSGNTIY
NA | TRBJ1-4 | 12 | TRBV2 | ASSNIMGVEKLF
NA | TRBJ1-2 | 16 | TRBV5-5 | ASSLAEIGQTKSYGYT
NA | TRBJ2-5 | 10 | TRBV5-4 | ASSSRVETQY
NA | TRBJ1-2 | 10 | TRBV28 | ASALTNYGYT
NA | TRBJ1-2 | 14 | TRBV5-4 | ASSLAQSRRNYGYT
NA | TRBJ1-5 | 15 | TRBV4-2 | ASSSSLQGGGNQPQH
NA | TRBJ2-7 | 10 | TRBV5-1 | ASSEGSSEQY
TRBD1 | TRBJ2-7 | 15 | TRBV5-6 | ASSLAPTGGSSYEQY
TRBD2 | TRBJ2-7 | 12 | TRBV29-1 | SVEEAGVGYEQY
TRBD1 | TRBJ2-7 | 13 | TRBV10-1 | ASSGPGQGTYEQY
NA | TRBJ1-3 | 15 | TRBV5-6 | ASSFRRGTSSGNTIY
NA | TRBJ2-3 | 13 | TRBV11-2 | ASSPGWDFTDTQY
NA | TRBJ1-4 | 11 | TRBV29-1 | SVVPATNEKLF
NA | TRBJ1-3 | 11 | TRBV19 | AIQSESGNTIY
NA | TRBJ1-4 | 12 | TRBV7-6 | ASSPLGLVEKLF
TRBD2 | TRBJ2-6 | 16 | TRBV18 | ASSVLAGANSGANVLT
NA | TRBJ2-3 | 14 | TRBV28 | ASSLISEPHTDTQY
NA | TRBJ1-4 | 13 | TRBV5-4 | ASSPQGGRNEKLF
TRBD2 | TRBJ2-7 | 13 | TRBV5-1 | ASSLGVAGVYEQY
TRBD2 | TRBJ2-3 | 14 | TRBV11-3 | ASSSGTSGATDTQY
NA | TRBJ2-7 | 13 | TRBV27 | ASSPRGTLTYEQY
TRBD1 | TRBJ1-5 | 12 | TRBV19 | ASSMGQGYQPQH
TRBD1 | TRBJ1-2 | 13 | TRBV27 | ASSPPGTGVYGYT
TRBD1 | TRBJ1-5 | 13 | TRBV28 | ASSSRQGGHQPQH
TRBD2 | TRBJ2-3 | 15 | TRBV7-6 | ASSYQTSGIGTDTQY
TRBD1 | TRBJ2-7 | 14 | TRBV5-1 | ASSLETGVPTYEQY